A single sample gave rise to the 20 T cell receptor beta chains below, sequenced in a study of shared clonotypes between healthy human individuals. Method: immunoSEQ multiplex PCR; TCRdb's copy keeps in-frame clones and lacks some. Of 900,000 to 1,200,000 clones listed, about 84% are singletons. Input material: memory CD4+ T cells from PBMCs. Stated subset: CD45RA-negative fraction. These receptors originate from a man in his late teens or twenties in good health. Some clones in this sample may be carry-over from other donors' samples.

Notes on this clone: Other DNA sequences within the sample encode an identical CDR3. The CDR3 here is CASSLTGAGANVLTF. The CDR3 DNA sequence: TGTGCCAGCAGTTTGACAGGGGCTGGGGCCAACGTCCTGACTTTC. The V gene is TRBV28, the J gene TRBJ2-6; 8 bases map to TRBD1. This CDR3 region has 15 residues. J gave up 2 bases and V 3 bases, and 0 bases lay outside the gene matches. Germline CDR1 reads MDHEN; CDR2 reads SYDVKM.

Comment on this clone: Other DNA sequences within the sample encode an identical CDR3. The chain couples TRBV5-1 to TRBJ2-7; 9 bases line up with TRBD1. V lost 4 bases and J lost 2; bases outside the gene matches: 4. The CDR3 runs 14 residues. Germline CDR1 is SGHRS and CDR2 is YFSETQ. CDR3 region: CASSARTGAYEQYF. The CDR3 nucleotides are TGCGCCAGCAGCGCAAGGACAGGGGCCTACGAGCAGTACTTC. The complete variable domain, with remaining parts taken from reference TRBV5-1 and TRBJ2-7, reads KAGVTQTPRYLIKTRGQQVTLSCSPISGHRSVSWYQQTPGQGLQFLFEYFSETQRNKGNFPGRFSGRQFSNSRSEMNVSTLELGDSALYLCASSARTGAYEQYFGPGTRLTVT.

The chain joins TRBV18 to TRBJ2-5, with TRBD2 matching over 14 bases. The V gene's germline CDR1 is KGHSH and CDR2 LQKENI. V lost 4 bases and J lost 4; bases outside the gene matches: 17. This CDR3 spans 20 amino acids. CDR3 bases: TGTGCCAGCTCACACAATTTACCGGGACTAGCGGGAGAGTCGAGAGAGACCCAGTACTTC. Translating gives CASSHNLPGLAGESRETQYF.

This sequence joins TRBV11-2 and TRBJ2-2; D call uncertain. This CDR3 has 10 amino acids. Per the germline V gene, CDR1 is SGHAT and CDR2 is FQNNGV. The ends were cut back, 3 bases at V and 8 bases at J, with 1 base in the middle. The CDR3 sequence is CASSLGELFF. The CDR3, as DNA: TGTGCCAGCAGCTTGGGGGAGCTGTTTTTT.

The V gene is TRBV5-1, the J gene TRBJ1-1; the D gene is possibly TRBD1 (6 bases). This CDR3 comprises 15 residues. Trimming shortened V by 6 bases and J by 5 bases, and 20 bases separated the two germline ends. The germline V gene encodes CDR1 SGHRS and CDR2 YFSETQ. CDR3 in DNA: TGCGCCAGCACCCGGGGGGCGGGGAGTGGTACTGAAGCTTTCTTT. Amino acids: CASTRGAGSGTEAFF.

The V gene is TRBV30, the J gene TRBJ2-3; D is uncertain. CDR1 and CDR2 from the germline V gene are GTSNPN and SVGIG (reference sequence). Deletions cut 3 bases from V and 2 bases from J, with 15 bases between. This CDR3 comprises 15 residues. In nucleotides, the CDR3 is TGTGCCTGGAGCCTAAGGGCAGACCCCACAGATACGCAGTATTTT. Translation gives CAWSLRADPTDTQYF.

The chain employs TRBV29-1 and TRBJ2-7, with D possibly TRBD2 on 6 matching bases. The CDR3 is made up of 14 amino acids. In germline, CDR1 is SQVTM, CDR2 ANQGSEA. The V and J ends lost 6 bases and 0 bases respectively, with 15 bases between them. CDR3 DNA sequence: TGCAGCGTAAAAATAGCGGTGAGCTCCTACGAGCAGTACTTC. Encoded protein: CSVKIAVSSYEQYF.

This chain connects TRBV9 to TRBJ1-2; 7 bases are a match to TRBD1. After removal of 3 bases from V and 4 bases from J, the junction contained 6 bases not matched to a gene. The CDR3 extends over 14 amino acids. Germline-derived CDR1 and CDR2 are SGDLS and YYNGEE. CDR3 amino acids: CASSATNRGYGYTF. The CDR3 DNA reads TGTGCCAGCAGCGCAACAAACAGGGGCTATGGCTACACCTTC.

V is TRBV5-4 and J is TRBJ1-1, with D unresolved. The V gene's germline CDR1 is SGHNT and CDR2 YYREEE (reference sequence). V was trimmed by 1 base and J by 10 bases, leaving 11 bases between them. This CDR3 is 12 amino acids long. CDR3 in amino acids: CASSLSSGVAFF. The CDR3 coding sequence is TGTGCCAGCAGCTTGAGTTCAGGCGTAGCTTTCTTT.

This clone was counted a single time. V usage is TRBV7-6 and J usage is TRBJ2-1; 8 positions match TRBD1. The CDR3 is 14 amino acids. Germline V gives CDR1 SGHVS, CDR2 FNYEAQ. The J segment lost 10 bases and the V segment lost 4 bases, leaving 9 bases of the junction unmatched. CDR3 nucleotide sequence: TGTGCCAGCAGCTCTTGGACAGGGACCAGGGAGCAGTTCTTC. The encoded protein is CASSSWTGTREQFF.

This rearrangement joins TRBV6-1 to TRBJ2-5; a possible D gene is TRBD2 (5 bases). The CDR3 has 14 residues. CDR1 and CDR2 (germline): MNHNS, SASEGT. Deletions cut 4 bases from V and 2 bases from J, with 11 bases between. In DNA form, the CDR3 reads TGTGCCAGCAGTGGATCAGCGGCTCAAGAGACCCAGTACTTC. It specifies CASSGSAAQETQYF.

In the case of this clone: A read error is possible here, since a much larger clone lies one base away. In the same sample, other DNA sequences code for this CDR3. This chain joins TRBV28 and TRBJ1-2, with D possibly TRBD1 on 6 matching bases. V dropped 5 bases and J dropped 5 bases, with 6 bases sitting between them. The CDR3 runs 11 residues. CDR1 and CDR2 (germline): MDHEN, SYDVKM. This chain's CDR3 is CASSTGYGYTF. In DNA form, the CDR3 reads TGTGCCAGCAGTACAGGGTATGGCTACACCTTC.

The J gene is TRBJ2-5, the V gene TRBV5-1, with 7 bases matching TRBD1. From germline, CDR1 is SGHRS and CDR2 YFSETQ. The CDR3 loop spans 15 amino acids. V was pared by 2 bases and J by 0 bases, with 4 bases of the junction left unmatched. CDR3 loop: CASSLGGQNQETQYF. Here the CDR3 DNA reads TGCGCCAGCAGCTTAGGGGGACAGAACCAAGAGACCCAGTACTTC.

CDR3 nucleotide sequence: TGCGCCAGCAGCGACCCGCGAGGTGCAAATGAAAAACTGTTTTTT. Translation: CASSDPRGANEKLFF. The rearrangement uses TRBV5-1 and TRBJ1-4; no reliable D call. With 4 bases removed from V and 5 bases from J, the gap between germline ends came to 15 bases. Germline V gives CDR1 SGHRS, CDR2 YFSETQ. The CDR3 has 15 amino acids.

The rearrangement uses TRBV27 and TRBJ2-7; D uncertain. Germline loops: CDR1 MNHEY, CDR2 SMNVEV (reference sequence). V lost 5 bases and J lost 0, with 11 bases in between. The CDR3 length is 14 residues. CDR3 region: CASSPATDSYEQYF. Written as DNA, the CDR3 is TGTGCCAGCAGTCCAGCGACGGACTCCTACGAGCAGTACTTC.

This clone was detected only once. The CDR3 region is CASSVVAGYNEQFF. In nucleotides, the CDR3 is TGTGCCAGCAGCGTCGTAGCGGGCTACAATGAGCAGTTCTTC. The rearrangement joins TRBV7-9 to TRBJ2-1, with 7 bases fitting TRBD2. This CDR3 contains 14 residues. Germline V gene sequence: CDR1 SEHNR, CDR2 FQNEAQ (reference sequence). V was pared by 5 bases and J by 3 bases, with 4 bases of the junction left unmatched. Looking up the rest from reference TRBV7-9 and TRBJ2-1 gives the full variable domain: DTGVSQNPRHKITKRGQNVTFRCDPISEHNRLYWYRQTLGQGPEFLTYFQNEAQLEKSRLLSDRFSAERPKGSFSTLEIQRTEQGDSAMYLCASSVVAGYNEQFFGPGTRLTVL.

This clone was detected once. V is TRBV5-1 and J is TRBJ1-2; 7 nucleotides match TRBD1. Germline V gives CDR1 SGHRS, CDR2 YFSETQ. V trimming: 0 bases; J trimming: 3 bases; junction bases outside the gene matches: 2. The CDR3 contains 14 residues. The CDR3 is CASSLDGQDYGYTF. In nucleotides, the CDR3 is TGCGCCAGCAGCTTGGATGGACAGGACTATGGCTACACCTTC.

The chain has TRBV6-5 and TRBJ1-1; 8 bases are a match to TRBD1. The CDR3 is 14 residues long. Unmatched junction bases numbered 10, after V lost 9 bases and J lost 4 bases. The germline CDR1 and CDR2 sequences are MNHEY and SVGAGI. CDR3 DNA sequence: TGTGCCAGTCGGACAGGGATCTGGAGCACTGAAGCTTTCTTT. This codes for CASRTGIWSTEAFF.

This clone was seen only once. The rearrangement uses TRBV29-1 and TRBJ2-7, with a tentative D call TRBD1 (6 bases). The CDR3 is 12 residues long. Germline V gene data show CDR1 as SQVTM and CDR2 as ANQGSEA. V was clipped by 4 bases and J by 6 bases, with 13 bases between them. CDR3 DNA: TGCAGCGTTGGACAATTAGGGGGCGAGCAGTACTTC. Protein product: CSVGQLGGEQYF.

The sample holds one count of this clone. The same CDR3 can be traced to other DNA sequences in this sample. The chain recombines TRBV18 with TRBJ2-2; D is ambiguous. Trimming cost V 6 bases and J 3 bases, with 5 bases left between them. CDR3 length: 12 residues. CDR1 and CDR2 (germline): KGHSH, LQKENI. CDR3 loop: CASSPDTGELFF. The CDR3 DNA sequence: TGTGCCAGCTCGCCCGACACCGGGGAGCTGTTTTTT.